In its sample, the clone carrying this T cell receptor (beta chain) was seen a few times. Its antigen remains unknown. Libraries were prepared by immunoSEQ multiplex PCR; TCRdb keeps only in-frame clonotypes and omits some of them. The repertoire holds 100,000 to 150,000 clones, with roughly 86% as singletons. Germline CDR1 SEHNR, CDR2 FQNEAQ (reference sequence). This CDR3 contains 14 residues. After removal of 1 base from V and 6 bases from J, the junction contained 2 bases not matched to a gene. The data originate from a study of T cell responses to AZD1222 COVID-19 vaccine. The overall study: Second-dose intervals of approximately 4 or approximately 12 weeks were pooled.

Study conclusions and caveats: Variant regions that are unmutated are reportedly the target of nearly half of spike-specific TCRs. The sample set comprised mostly white British donors with more females, and clonal diversity was possibly underestimated. In all cases, repertoires were sampled only after the peak T cell response.

This receptor was taken from an adult in good health. Sequenced here: peripheral blood, sampled on day 0 of AZD1222 vaccination. J is TRBJ1-1 and V is TRBV7-9, with TRBD1 matching 10 bases. Here the CDR3 DNA reads TGTGCCAGCAGCTTAGAGGGACAGGGGCCTGAAGCTTTCTTT. Translation: CASSLEGQGPEAFF.